These T cell receptor beta chains were read from a single sample in a study of response to subunit inactivated influenza vaccine. Using its own MiXCR run on the RT-PCR reads, TCRdb lists one record per CDR3 protein. The table includes roughly 620,000 distinct CDR3 sequences, approximately 10% detected once. This same sample was also part of a study on T cells expressing NK-cell markers.

The input for sequencing was PBMCs from blood, taken on the day of vaccination. The receptors stem from a man aged 50-60 years who received an inactivated influenza vaccine. CDR3s include the opening cysteine and the closing phenylalanine or tryptophan. Each record gives: D gene, V gene, J gene, clone size, CDR3 protein, CDR3 DNA. D genes are given only for firm matches. Clone size, where shown, is once, few, many, or a class for clones that have expanded.

>NA|TRBV28|TRBJ2-7|few
CASSPRTATYEQYF
TGTGCCAGCAGTCCGCGGACAGCCACCTACGAGCAGTACTTC
>NA|TRBV5-1|TRBJ2-3|NA
CASSPRLPTPGDTDTQYF
TGCGCCAGCAGCCCACGGTTACCAACCCCGGGCGACACAGATACGCAGTATTTT
>NA|TRBV3-1|TRBJ1-6|few
CASSQVQGSSYNSPLHF
TGTGCCAGCAGCCAAGTTCAGGGTAGCTCCTATAATTCACCCCTCCACTTT
>NA|TRBV5-7|TRBJ1-2|few
CASSRDGKNYGYTF
TGTGCCAGCAGCCGTGACGGGAAGAACTATGGCTACACCTTC
>NA|TRBV20-1|TRBJ2-1|few
CSAVPYNEQFF
TGCAGTGCTGTCCCCTACAATGAGCAGTTCTTC
>NA|TRBV7-2|TRBJ2-2|few
CASSLRGTSNTGELFF
TGTGCCAGCAGCTTAAGGGGGACCTCGAACACCGGGGAGCTGTTTTTT
>NA|TRBV25-1|TRBJ1-6|many
CASSEAVSSYNSPLHF
TGTGCCAGCAGTGAAGCAGTAAGCTCCTATAATTCACCCCTCCACTTT
>NA|TRBV10-3|TRBJ2-7|NA
CATTLGSSSQQYF
TGTGCCACCACCCTCGGGTCCTCCTCCCAGCAGTACTTC
>NA|TRBV3-1|TRBJ2-4|NA
CASSPNPGSHAIQYF
TGTGCCAGCAGCCCTAACCCCGGGTCCCATGCCATTCAGTACTTC
>NA|TRBV12-3/TRBV12-4|TRBJ2-2|few
CASSWGTGATGELFF
TGTGCCAGCAGTTGGGGAACTGGGGCCACCGGGGAGCTGTTTTTT
>TRBD2|TRBV4-2|TRBJ2-1|many
CASSQEDTGGVYNEQFF
TGTGCCAGCAGCCAAGAGGATACGGGAGGTGTTTACAATGAGCAGTTCTTC
>TRBD1|TRBV18|TRBJ2-2|NA
CASSPAGTGRTGELFF
TGTGCCAGCTCCCCCGCCGGGACAGGGCGAACCGGGGAGCTGTTTTTT
>NA|TRBV6-2/TRBV6-3|TRBJ1-2|NA
CASSYEYRGYTF
TGTGCCAGCAGTTACGAATATCGGGGCTACACCTTC
>TRBD2|TRBV12-3/TRBV12-4|TRBJ2-1|many
CASTTGLGSYNEQFF
TGTGCCAGCACCACGGGACTAGGGTCCTACAATGAGCAGTTCTTC
>NA|TRBV12-3/TRBV12-4|TRBJ1-1|few
CASSLEHMNTEAFF
TGTGCCAGCAGTTTAGAACATATGAACACTGAAGCTTTCTTT
>TRBD2|TRBV7-7|TRBJ2-5|NA
CASSGVGAPPNF
TGTGCTAGCAGCGGGGTTGGGGCACCTCCAAACTTC
>NA|TRBV12-3/TRBV12-4|TRBJ2-2|NA
CASRRSGELTGELFF
TGTGCCAGCAGGCGTTCCGGCGAACTCACCGGGGAGCTGTTTTTT
>NA|TRBV20-1|TRBJ2-1|NA
CSATQTSLNEQFF
TGCAGTGCTACACAAACTAGTCTCAATGAGCAGTTCTTC
>NA|TRBV20-1|TRBJ2-7|few
CSAQDRPSYEQYF
TGCAGTGCCCAGGACCGCCCCTCCTACGAGCAGTACTTC
>NA|TRBV10-3|TRBJ1-2|few
CAISPGTYGYTF
TGTGCCATCAGTCCCGGAACCTATGGCTACACCTTC
>NA|TRBV29-1|TRBJ2-1|few
CSVEAGSGEQFF
TGCAGCGTTGAAGCCGGGAGCGGTGAGCAGTTCTTC
>NA|TRBV12-3/TRBV12-4|TRBJ1-6|many
CASRSGTSNSSLHF
TGTGCCAGCAGATCCGGGACAAGCAATTCATCCCTCCACTTT
>TRBD1|TRBV24-1|TRBJ2-3|NA
CATSPGTGFWTDTQYF
TGTGCCACCAGTCCCGGGACAGGGTTTTGGACAGATACGCAGTATTTT
>TRBD2|TRBV6-5|TRBJ2-7|few
CASSYERGPSYEQYF
TGTGCCAGCAGTTATGAGCGGGGACCATCCTACGAGCAGTACTTC
>TRBD2|TRBV20-1|TRBJ2-1|few
CSATGGGANEQFF
TGCAGTGCCACCGGGGGGGGCGCCAATGAGCAGTTCTTC
>TRBD1|TRBV6-2/TRBV6-3|TRBJ2-7|NA
CASSYLAGTGPYEQYF
TGTGCCAGCAGTTATTTGGCCGGGACAGGGCCCTACGAGCAGTACTTC
>TRBD2|TRBV7-3|TRBJ2-1|many
CASSLKAGGSGSRSSNEQFF
TGTGCCAGCAGCTTAAAGGCCGGGGGTAGCGGGTCACGTTCGTCCAATGAGCAGTTCTTC
>TRBD1|TRBV10-3|TRBJ1-2|NA
CAISDVRDRGPGYTF
TGTGCCATCAGTGACGTAAGAGACAGGGGGCCTGGCTACACCTTC
>NA|TRBV3-1|TRBJ1-1|many
CASSQERVKQNTEAFF
TGTGCCAGCAGCCAAGAACGAGTGAAACAGAACACTGAAGCTTTCTTT
>TRBD2|TRBV7-6|TRBJ2-3|many
CASSSPVKAGEVTDTQYF
TGTGCCAGCAGCTCCCCGGTAAAAGCGGGAGAGGTGACAGATACGCAGTATTTT
>NA|TRBV28|TRBJ2-3|many
CASSPRDITDTQYF
TGTGCCAGCAGTCCACGAGACATCACAGATACGCAGTATTTT
>NA|TRBV29-1|TRBJ2-3|many
CSVEEFYGQTSTDTQYF
TGCAGCGTTGAAGAATTTTACGGACAGACTAGCACAGATACGCAGTATTTT
>NA|TRBV5-6|TRBJ2-7|many
CASSLHGRYEQYF
TGTGCCAGCAGCTTGCACGGGCGTTACGAGCAGTACTTC
>TRBD1|TRBV6-2/TRBV6-3|TRBJ1-2|few
CASSYRPTGRSNYGYTF
TGTGCCAGCAGTTACCGTCCGACAGGGAGATCAAACTATGGCTACACCTTC
>TRBD2|TRBV12-3/TRBV12-4|TRBJ2-7|NA
CASKPLGGSYEQYF
TGTGCCAGCAAGCCCCTGGGGGGGAGCTACGAGCAGTACTTC
>NA|TRBV10-2|TRBJ2-7|few
CASSESRWDSYEQYF
TGCGCCAGCAGTGAGTCGAGGTGGGACTCCTACGAGCAGTACTTC
>NA|TRBV5-1|TRBJ2-3|many
CASSSTGNTDTQYF
TGCGCCAGCAGCTCTACCGGGAACACAGATACGCAGTATTTT